A single sample is the source of the 7 T cell receptor beta chains below, sequenced in a study of T cell responses to AZD1222 COVID-19 vaccine. Sequencing used immunoSEQ multiplex PCR; TCRdb keeps in-frame clones, though not all of them. This repertoire shows over 85,000 clones, 87% found once; its top ten account for about 3%. The sample was peripheral blood, taken on day 0 of AZD1222 vaccination. Receptor source: an adult in good health.

The genes are TRBV28 and TRBJ2-2, with D uncertain. Germline lookup yields CDR1 MDHEN and CDR2 SYDVKM. The CDR3 runs 13 residues. Trimming left V 6 bases short and J 6 bases short, with 11 bases between. DNA for the CDR3: TGTGCCAGCAGCAATCTAGTGTCCGGGGAGCTGTTTTTT. It codes for CASSNLVSGELFF. The variable domain in full, with the rest retrieved from reference TRBV28 and TRBJ2-2, is DVKVTQSSRYLVKRTGEKVFLECVQDMDHENMFWYRQDPGLGLRLIYFSYDVKMKEKGDIPEGYSVSREKKERFSLILESASTNQTSMYLCASSNLVSGELFFGEGSRLTVL.

The V and J genes are TRBV7-2 and TRBJ1-5; D ambiguous. Trimming shortened V by 3 bases and J by 10 bases, and 19 bases separated the two germline ends. CDR1 is SGHTA and CDR2 is FQGNSA in the germline V gene. This CDR3 has 15 residues. DNA of the CDR3: TGTGCCAGCAGCTTTCGGCGCGGCGCCCGATTTCCCCAGCATTTT. Amino acids: CASSFRRGARFPQHF.

The chain links TRBV30 to TRBJ1-2; 7 bases map to TRBD1. The V and J ends lost 5 bases and 4 bases, in that order; junction bases with no gene match: 7. Germline CDR1 and CDR2: GTSNPN and SVGIG (reference sequence). The CDR3 consists of 13 residues. The CDR3 reads CAWGGQTTYGYTF. The CDR3 nucleotides read TGTGCCTGGGGGGGACAGACAACCTATGGCTACACCTTC.

The chain employs TRBV4-1 and TRBJ1-6, with 7 bases matching TRBD1. Germline V CDR1 and CDR2: MGHRA, YSYEKL. The CDR3 runs 17 residues. The V segment lost 1 base and the J segment 7 bases; nucleotides outside the gene matches: 10. Written as DNA, the CDR3 is TGCGCCAGCAGCCAAGGGGGGACAGTCTCGAGGAATTCACCCCTCCACTTT. Its translation: CASSQGGTVSRNSPLHF.

The rearrangement links TRBV5-8 to TRBJ2-1; possibly TRBD1 for D (5 bases). Germline CDR1 reads SGHTS; CDR2 reads YDEGEE. The CDR3 has 15 residues. Trimming stripped 6 bases from V and 4 bases from J, with 17 bases between. The CDR3: CASTPQGVTYNEQFF. The CDR3 DNA follows: TGTGCCAGCACCCCTCAAGGGGTTACTTACAATGAGCAGTTCTTC.

The chain has TRBV5-1 and TRBJ2-2; 10 nucleotides match TRBD2. This CDR3 contains 18 residues. J gave up 3 bases and V 4 bases, and 12 bases lay outside the gene matches. Germline loops: CDR1 SGHRS, CDR2 YFSETQ. The CDR3 here is CASSLILAGDPYTGELFF. DNA for the CDR3: TGCGCCAGCAGCCTGATCCTAGCGGGGGACCCATACACCGGGGAGCTGTTTTTT.

This clone has only a few counts. CDR3 sequence: CASSDRDNQPQHF. The CDR3 DNA follows: TGTGCCAGCAGCGACAGGGACAATCAGCCCCAGCATTTT. The V call is TRBV6-2 or TRBV6-3, the J call TRBJ1-5, with TRBD1 matching 7 bases. V lost 6 bases and J lost 3; bases outside the gene matches: 2. Germline CDR1 is MNHEY and CDR2 is SVGEGT. This CDR3 contains 13 residues.